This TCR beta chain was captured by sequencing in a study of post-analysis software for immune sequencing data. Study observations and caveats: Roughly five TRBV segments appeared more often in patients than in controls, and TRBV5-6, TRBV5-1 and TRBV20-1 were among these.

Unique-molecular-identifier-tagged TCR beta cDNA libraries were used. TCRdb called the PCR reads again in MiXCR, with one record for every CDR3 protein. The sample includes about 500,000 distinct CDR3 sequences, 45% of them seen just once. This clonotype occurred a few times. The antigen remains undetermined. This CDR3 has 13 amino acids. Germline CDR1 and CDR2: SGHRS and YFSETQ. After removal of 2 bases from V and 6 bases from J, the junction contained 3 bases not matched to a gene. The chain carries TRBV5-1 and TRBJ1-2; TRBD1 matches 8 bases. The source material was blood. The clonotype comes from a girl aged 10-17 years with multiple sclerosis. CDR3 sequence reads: CASSLLQGDGYTF. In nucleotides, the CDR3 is TGCGCCAGCAGCTTACTACAGGGGGATGGCTACACCTTC.